The rows below give T cell receptor beta chains drawn from one sample of a study of beta chain features in type 1 diabetes. Generated by immunoSEQ multiplex PCR, the TCRdb table keeps only in-frame clones and is missing some. The table includes under 950,000 clones, around a sixth detected once. Sequencing was done on a sample of naive CD4+ T cells from blood. These receptors were taken from a woman under 30 in good health. Each CDR3 is given with its conserved first and last residue. A D gene is named only where the DNA matches it firmly. Rows may omit the clone size; those that give it use once, few, many or a size class.

V	D	size	J	CDR3	DNA
TRBV15	TRBD1	few	TRBJ1-4	CATSRKGAANEKLFF	TGTGCCACCAGTAGAAAGGGGGCGGCTAATGAAAAACTGTTTTTT
TRBV11-2	TRBD2	.	TRBJ2-7	CASSLAGLREQYF	TGTGCCAGCAGCTTAGCGGGACTACGCGAGCAGTACTTC
TRBV7-3	.	.	TRBJ2-6	CASSPYGGLGANVLTF	TGTGCCAGCAGCCCCTACGGAGGGTTGGGGGCCAACGTCCTGACTTTC
TRBV7-2	.	few	TRBJ2-7	CASSFGGPGAYEQYF	TGTGCCAGCAGCTTCGGTGGGCCAGGGGCCTACGAGCAGTACTTC
TRBV6-1	.	once	TRBJ2-3	CASSQRGTSTDTQYF	TGTGCCAGCAGTCAACGCGGGACTAGCACAGATACGCAGTATTTT
TRBV4-2	.	.	TRBJ2-3	CASSQERRSDTQYF	TGTGCCAGCAGCCAAGAGCGACGTTCAGATACGCAGTATTTT
TRBV10-3	.	.	TRBJ2-7	CAITGASSYEQYF	TGTGCCATCACCGGGGCGAGCTCCTACGAGCAGTACTTC
TRBV29-1	TRBD1	.	TRBJ1-1	CSVKLQGANTEAFF	TGCAGCGTTAAACTGCAGGGGGCAAACACTGAAGCTTTCTTT
TRBV10-3	.	.	TRBJ2-6	CAISEGEFSGANVLTF	TGTGCCATCAGTGAAGGGGAATTCTCTGGGGCCAACGTCCTGACTTTC
TRBV19	TRBD1	.	TRBJ1-5	CASSLTGSNQPQHF	TGTGCCAGTAGTCTGACAGGGAGCAATCAGCCCCAGCATTTT
TRBV11-2	.	few	TRBJ2-5	CASSFGRQETQYF	TGTGCCAGCAGCTTCGGACGGCAAGAGACCCAGTACTTC
TRBV28	TRBD2	.	TRBJ2-1	CASSLGTSGRASEFF	TGTGCCAGCAGTCTCGGGACTAGCGGGAGGGCCTCGGAGTTCTTC
TRBV5-1	TRBD2	few	TRBJ2-3	CASSLRAGVRVRTDTQYF	TGCGCCAGCAGCTTGCGGGCGGGAGTAAGAGTGAGGACAGATACGCAGTATTTT
TRBV7-3	TRBD1	once	TRBJ2-2	CASSHFPGQVTGELFF	TGTGCCAGCAGCCACTTCCCGGGACAGGTCACCGGGGAGCTGTTTTTT
TRBV10-3	.	.	TRBJ2-2	CAISGVGGATGELFF	TGTGCCATCAGTGGGGTGGGAGGCGCCACCGGGGAGCTGTTTTTT
TRBV5-1	.	.	TRBJ2-1	CASRSGYSYEQFF	TGCGCCAGCAGGTCGGGGTACTCCTACGAGCAGTTCTTC
TRBV2	.	few	TRBJ2-3	CASSDIEGEGTDTQYF	TGTGCCAGCAGTGATATTGAGGGAGAGGGGACAGATACGCAGTATTTT
TRBV28	.	few	TRBJ2-3	CASSLGGQVGDTQYF	TGTGCCAGCAGTTTAGGAGGGCAGGTTGGAGATACGCAGTATTTT
TRBV19	.	.	TRBJ1-1	CASSMGRPLNTEAFF	TGTGCCAGTAGTATGGGACGGCCCTTGAACACTGAAGCTTTCTTT
TRBV18	.	.	TRBJ1-1	CASSPEDLNTEAFF	TGTGCCAGCTCACCGGAAGACCTGAACACTGAAGCTTTCTTT
TRBV6-5	TRBD1	.	TRBJ1-2	CASTRDRANYGYTF	TGTGCCAGCACCCGGGACAGGGCCAACTATGGCTACACCTTC
TRBV29-1	.	.	TRBJ1-4	CSVTRSTNEKLFF	TGCAGCGTCACACGTTCAACTAATGAAAAACTGTTTTTT
TRBV7-2	TRBD2	.	TRBJ2-7	CASSKEGGTSGPYEQYF	TGTGCCAGCAGCAAAGAGGGGGGAACTAGCGGCCCCTACGAGCAGTACTTC
TRBV7-3	TRBD2	.	TRBJ2-1	CASSPGTSRLNEQFF	TGTGCCAGCAGCCCGGGGACTAGCAGGCTTAATGAGCAGTTCTTC
TRBV13	TRBD1	few	TRBJ2-7	CASSLLWGDREHEQYF	TGTGCCAGCAGCTTACTGTGGGGAGACAGGGAGCACGAGCAGTACTTC
TRBV10-2	.	.	TRBJ2-5	CASRVQETQYF	TGCGCCAGCAGGGTACAAGAGACCCAGTACTTC
TRBV7-8	.	.	TRBJ2-2	CASSLLPAGFNTGELFF	TGTGCCAGCAGCTTACTCCCCGCAGGCTTTAACACCGGGGAGCTGTTTTTT
TRBV28	.	.	TRBJ1-2	CASSFTMGVYGYTF	TGTGCCAGCAGTTTCACGATGGGGGTCTATGGCTACACCTTC
TRBV6-5	TRBD1	few	TRBJ2-3	CASRQGLRTDTQYF	TGTGCCAGCAGACAGGGGCTCCGCACAGATACGCAGTATTTT
TRBV4-2	TRBD2	.	TRBJ2-3	CASSQGFGTSGRSTDTQYF	TGTGCCAGCAGCCAAGGGTTTGGAACTAGCGGGAGAAGCACAGATACGCAGTATTTT
TRBV4-3	.	few	TRBJ2-5	CASSPRDSAAETQYF	TGCGCCAGCAGCCCCCGGGACTCGGCGGCAGAGACCCAGTACTTC
TRBV2	TRBD1	few	TRBJ1-2	CASRTGVAYGYTF	TGTGCCAGCAGGACAGGGGTAGCCTATGGCTACACCTTC
TRBV20-1	.	once	TRBJ1-2	CSVERNYGYTF	TGCAGTGTTGAAAGGAACTATGGCTACACCTTC
TRBV28	.	.	TRBJ2-7	CATFNQGIYEQYF	TGTGCCACCTTCAATCAAGGAATCTACGAGCAGTACTTC
TRBV18	TRBD1	once	TRBJ1-1	CASSNRQGVNTEAFF	TGTGCCAGCTCAAACAGACAGGGAGTGAACACTGAAGCTTTCTTT
TRBV7-2	.	few	TRBJ1-5	CASSLQGSNQPQHF	TGTGCCAGCAGCTTACAGGGGAGCAATCAGCCCCAGCATTTT
TRBV18	TRBD1	.	TRBJ2-7	CASSYNRGDEQYF	TGTGCCAGCTCCTATAACAGGGGCGACGAGCAGTACTTC
TRBV7-3	.	.	TRBJ2-7	CASSLTAGQPKYF	TGTGCCAGCAGCTTAACTGCGGGACAGCCGAAGTACTTC
TRBV9	.	few	TRBJ1-5	CASSAGVNPPNQPQHF	TGTGCCAGCAGCGCAGGGGTTAATCCGCCCAATCAGCCCCAGCATTTT